The clone carrying this T cell receptor beta chain was observed a handful of times. Its antigen is undetermined. V trimming: 0 bases; J trimming: 2 bases; junction bases outside the gene matches: 8. The CDR3 consists of 17 residues. The data are from a study of cytomegalovirus exposure and HLA in healthy donors. A multiplex PCR was run with 60 Vbeta primers and 13 Jbeta primers. Measured with immunoSEQ multiplex PCR; TCRdb has only the in-frame clones, and not every one. The sample holds about 160,000 clones; approximately 79% are singletons and the top ten take over 1.1%. Study outcomes and limitations: TCR beta sequences numbering around 15,000 were associated with HLA alleles at 0.05 false discovery rate in a later analysis. Some V segments, TRBV6-2 and TRBV6-3 among them, were indistinguishable and were therefore excluded.

The receptor was derived from a man aged 55 to 69 in good health and CMV-seronegative. The sequenced material came from PBMCs. The chain recombines TRBV23-1 with TRBJ2-7, with 9 bases matching TRBD1. TRBV23-1 is an ORF, with its function uncertain. CDR3 residues: CASSQSPGQGLTYEQYF. For the CDR3, the DNA is TGCGCCAGCAGTCAATCCCCAGGACAGGGGCTTACCTACGAGCAGTACTTC.